This T cell receptor (beta chain) was sequenced during a study of T cells in tuberculosis. Study conclusions and caveats: The stringent gate may have excluded weak CD1B-GMM tetramer binders.

Cells were sorted from thawed PBMC rested overnight and stained with GMM-loaded CD1B tetramer, viability dye and anti-CD3. The lipid loaded on the CD1B tetramers was C32 glucose monomycolate from Rhodococcus equi. Tetramer-negative cells, approximately 100,000 per donor, were also sorted. No alpha-beta pairing information exists for these sequences. TCRdb keeps only in-frame clones here, not all; method: immunoSEQ multiplex PCR. Here the sample spans about 58,000 clones, approximately 85% being singletons. The clonotype originates from an adult woman with latent tuberculosis. The sequenced material came from CD1b-GMM tetramer-negative cells sorted from PBMCs.

CDR3 loop: CASTRVEDGAYEQYF. DNA of the CDR3: TGTGCCAGCACCCGGGTCGAGGACGGGGCCTACGAGCAGTACTTC. This chain uses TRBV6-5 with TRBJ2-7, with a possible D match to TRBD2 (5 bases). Germline V gene lookup returns CDR1 MNHEY and CDR2 SVGAGI. This CDR3 is 15 amino acids long. V was shortened by 7 bases and J by 2 bases, with 18 bases between the two germline ends.